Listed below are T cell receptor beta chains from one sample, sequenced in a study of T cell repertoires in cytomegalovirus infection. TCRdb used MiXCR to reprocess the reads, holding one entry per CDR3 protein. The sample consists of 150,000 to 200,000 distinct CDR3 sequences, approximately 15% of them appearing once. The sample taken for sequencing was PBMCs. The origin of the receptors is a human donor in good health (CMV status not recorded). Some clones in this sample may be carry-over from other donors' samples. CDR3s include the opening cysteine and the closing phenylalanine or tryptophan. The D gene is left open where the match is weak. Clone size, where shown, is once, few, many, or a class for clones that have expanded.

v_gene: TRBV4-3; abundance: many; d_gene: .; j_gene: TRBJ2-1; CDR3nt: TGCGCCAGCTCCCCCCTTAAGGAGTACTACAATGAGCAGTTCTTC; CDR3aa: CASSPLKEYYNEQFF
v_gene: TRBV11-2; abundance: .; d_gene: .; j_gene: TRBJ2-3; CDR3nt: TGTGCCAGCAGCGCTTACAGGGAGGCAGATACGCAGTATTTT; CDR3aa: CASSAYREADTQYF
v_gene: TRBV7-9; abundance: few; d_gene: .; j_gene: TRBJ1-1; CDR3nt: TGTGCCAGCAGCTTATATGGGTTGTCGAACACTGAAGCTTTCTTT; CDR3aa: CASSLYGLSNTEAFF
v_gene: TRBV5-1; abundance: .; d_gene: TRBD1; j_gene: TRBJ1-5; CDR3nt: TGCGCCAGCAGCTTGGAGGCAGGGGGAAGCAATCAGCCCCAGCATTTT; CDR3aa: CASSLEAGGSNQPQHF
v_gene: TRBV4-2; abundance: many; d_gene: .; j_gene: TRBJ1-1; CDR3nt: TGTGCCAGCAGCCAAGTTCCTGGGGGTGAAGCTTTCTTT; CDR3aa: CASSQVPGGEAFF
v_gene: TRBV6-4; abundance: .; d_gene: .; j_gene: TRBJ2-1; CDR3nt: TGTGCCAGCAGCGTCAGCGGGTCCGAGTACAATGAGCAGTTCTTC; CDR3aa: CASSVSGSEYNEQFF
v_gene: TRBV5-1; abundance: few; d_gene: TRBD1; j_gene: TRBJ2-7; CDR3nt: TGCGCCAGCAGCTTGCAGACAGGGGGATACGAGCAGTACTTC; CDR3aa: CASSLQTGGYEQYF
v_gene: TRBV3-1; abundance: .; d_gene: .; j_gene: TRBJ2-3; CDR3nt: TGTGCCAGCAGCCCACCAAGCAGAACAGATACGCAGTATTTT; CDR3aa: CASSPPSRTDTQYF
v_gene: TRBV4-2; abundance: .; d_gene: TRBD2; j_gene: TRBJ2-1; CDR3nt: TGTGCCAGCAGCCAAGATCGGCTAGCGGGAATCGTCGACAATGAGCAGTTGTTC; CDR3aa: CASSQDRLAGIVDNEQLF
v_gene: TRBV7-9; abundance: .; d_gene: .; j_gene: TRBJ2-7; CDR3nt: TGTGCCAGCAGCTTGCTACAATCCCGGGGGTACGAGCAGTACTTC; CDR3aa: CASSLLQSRGYEQYF
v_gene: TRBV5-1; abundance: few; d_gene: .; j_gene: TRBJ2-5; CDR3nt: TGCGCCAGCAGCTACCTGGTGGGGGGCCAAGAGACCCAGTACTTC; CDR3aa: CASSYLVGGQETQYF
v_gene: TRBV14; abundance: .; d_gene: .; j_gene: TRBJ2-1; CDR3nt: TGTGCCAGCAGCCAAGTCTGGGACGGGACCTACAATGAGCAGTTATTC; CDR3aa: CASSQVWDGTYNEQLF
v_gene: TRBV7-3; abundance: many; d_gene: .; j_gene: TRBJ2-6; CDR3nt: TGTGCCAGTTCCTATGTTTCTGGGGCCAACGTCCTGACTTTC; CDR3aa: CASSYVSGANVLTF
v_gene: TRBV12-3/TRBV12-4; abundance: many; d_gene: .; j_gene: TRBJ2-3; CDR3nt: TGTGCCAGCAAGCGGCCCACAGATACGCAGTATTTT; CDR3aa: CASKRPTDTQYF
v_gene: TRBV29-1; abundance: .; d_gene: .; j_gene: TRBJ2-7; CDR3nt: TGCAGCGTTGAGGGTAGATACGAGCAGTACTTC; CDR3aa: CSVEGRYEQYF
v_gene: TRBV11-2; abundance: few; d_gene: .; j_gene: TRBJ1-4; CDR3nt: TGTGCCAGCAGCTTACACTTAGATGAAAAACTGTTTTTT; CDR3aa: CASSLHLDEKLFF
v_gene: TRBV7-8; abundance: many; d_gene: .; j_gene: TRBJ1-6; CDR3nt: TGTGCCAGCAGCAAATTCAGGAGCTCCTATAATTCACCCCTCCACTTT; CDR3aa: CASSKFRSSYNSPLHF
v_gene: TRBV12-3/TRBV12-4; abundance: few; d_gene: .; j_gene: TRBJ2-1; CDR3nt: TGTGCCAGCAGTTTAGCGCGGCCTCCGGGGGAGCAGTTCTTC; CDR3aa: CASSLARPPGEQFF
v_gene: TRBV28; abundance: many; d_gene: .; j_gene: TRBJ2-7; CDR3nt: TGTGCCAGCAGTTTTCTTCAGCCGGACCTCTCCCCCCGTTACGAGCAGTACTTC; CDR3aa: CASSFLQPDLSPRYEQYF
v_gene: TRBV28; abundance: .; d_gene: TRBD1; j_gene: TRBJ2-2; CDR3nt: TGTGCCAGCAGTCTAAGGGGACAGGGGGCGTCTGACACCGGGGAGCTGTTTTTT; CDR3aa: CASSLRGQGASDTGELFF
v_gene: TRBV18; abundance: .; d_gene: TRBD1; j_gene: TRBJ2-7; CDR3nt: TGTGCCAGCTCACCATCAAGTGGGACAGGAACCTACGAGCAGTACTTC; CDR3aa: CASSPSSGTGTYEQYF
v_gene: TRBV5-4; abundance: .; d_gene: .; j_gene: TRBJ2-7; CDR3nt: TGTGCCAGCAGCCATCCCCAGGGTGGTTTGGAGCAGTACTTC; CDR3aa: CASSHPQGGLEQYF
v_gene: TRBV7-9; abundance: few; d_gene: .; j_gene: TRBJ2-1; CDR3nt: TGTGCCAGCAGCCCAGACACCTCCTACAATGAGCAGTTCTTC; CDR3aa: CASSPDTSYNEQFF
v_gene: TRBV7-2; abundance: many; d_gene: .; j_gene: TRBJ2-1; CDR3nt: TGTGCCAGCAGCCGACTAGGACAAACCCCCTACGGTGAGCAGTTCTTC; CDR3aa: CASSRLGQTPYGEQFF
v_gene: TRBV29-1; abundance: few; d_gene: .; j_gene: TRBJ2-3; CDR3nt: TGCAGCGTTGAAGATCTCCAGGGCGCAGATACGCAGTATTTT; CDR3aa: CSVEDLQGADTQYF
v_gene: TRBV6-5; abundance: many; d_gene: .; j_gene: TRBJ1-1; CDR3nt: TGTGCCAGCACCCGACGGCAGTCCCTGAACACTGAAGCTTTCTTT; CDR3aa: CASTRRQSLNTEAFF
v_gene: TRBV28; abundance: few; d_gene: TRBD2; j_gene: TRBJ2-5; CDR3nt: TGTGCCAGCAGTTTGTGGGTGGGACTAGCGGGATTTGAGACCCAGTACTTC; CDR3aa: CASSLWVGLAGFETQYF